The clone carrying this T cell receptor beta chain was picked up one time. Method: immunoSEQ multiplex PCR; TCRdb's copy keeps in-frame clones and lacks some. The table has about 120,000 clones, around nine tenths seen once. These data originate in a study of control samples from healthy donors and cancer patients. This CDR3 region has 15 residues. Trimming left V 8 bases short and J 5 bases short, with 21 bases between. Germline loops: CDR1 SGHNT, CDR2 YENEEA. The source is a man aged 25-45 years in good health. The chain carries TRBV11-3 and TRBJ1-1, with D possibly TRBD1 on 5 matching bases. Sequencing was performed on blood. CDR3 sequence (DNA): TGTGCCAGCCAGCTTACAGTGGGGCAAAGGACTGAAGCTTTCTTT. Its translation: CASQLTVGQRTEAFF.